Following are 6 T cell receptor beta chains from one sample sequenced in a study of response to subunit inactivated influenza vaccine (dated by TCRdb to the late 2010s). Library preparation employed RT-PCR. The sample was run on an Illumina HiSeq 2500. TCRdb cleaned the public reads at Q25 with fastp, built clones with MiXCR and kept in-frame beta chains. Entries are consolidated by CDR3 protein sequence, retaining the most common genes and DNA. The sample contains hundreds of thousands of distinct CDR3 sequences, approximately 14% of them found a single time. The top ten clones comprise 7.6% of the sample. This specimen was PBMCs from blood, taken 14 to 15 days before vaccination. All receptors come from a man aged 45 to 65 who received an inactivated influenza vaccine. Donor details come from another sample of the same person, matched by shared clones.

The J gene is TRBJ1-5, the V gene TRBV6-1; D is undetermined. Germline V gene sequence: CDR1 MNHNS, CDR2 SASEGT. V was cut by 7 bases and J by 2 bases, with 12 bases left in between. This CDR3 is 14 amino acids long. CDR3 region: CASTPSGGNQPQHF. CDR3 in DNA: TGTGCCAGCACCCCGTCCGGGGGCAATCAGCCCCAGCATTTT.

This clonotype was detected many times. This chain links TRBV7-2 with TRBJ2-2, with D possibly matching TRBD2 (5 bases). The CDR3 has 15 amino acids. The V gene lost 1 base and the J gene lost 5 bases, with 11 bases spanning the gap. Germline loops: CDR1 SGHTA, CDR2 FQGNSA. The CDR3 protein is CASSLVAQRTGELFF. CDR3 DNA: TGTGCCAGCAGCTTAGTCGCACAGCGGACCGGGGAGCTGTTTTTT.

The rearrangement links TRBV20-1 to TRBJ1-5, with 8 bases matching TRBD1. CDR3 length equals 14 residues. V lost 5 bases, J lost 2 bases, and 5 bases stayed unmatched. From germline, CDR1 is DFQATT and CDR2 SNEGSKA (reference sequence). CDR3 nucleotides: TGCAGTGCTGGACAGGGCGGGGGCAATCAGCCCCAGCATTTT. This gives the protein CSAGQGGGNQPQHF.

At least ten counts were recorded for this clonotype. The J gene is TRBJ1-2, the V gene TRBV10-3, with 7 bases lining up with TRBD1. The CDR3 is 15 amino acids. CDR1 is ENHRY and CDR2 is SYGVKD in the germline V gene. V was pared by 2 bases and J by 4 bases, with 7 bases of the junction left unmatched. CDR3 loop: CAISERGRRSYGYTF. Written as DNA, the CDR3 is TGTGCCATCAGTGAGAGGGGGCGAAGATCCTATGGCTACACCTTC.

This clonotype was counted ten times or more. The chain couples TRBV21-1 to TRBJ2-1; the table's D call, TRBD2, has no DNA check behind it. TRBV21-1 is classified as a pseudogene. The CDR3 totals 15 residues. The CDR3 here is CARYTTSGSYNEQFF. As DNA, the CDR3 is TGTGCCAGATATACGACTAGCGGGAGCTACAATGAGCAGTTCTTC.

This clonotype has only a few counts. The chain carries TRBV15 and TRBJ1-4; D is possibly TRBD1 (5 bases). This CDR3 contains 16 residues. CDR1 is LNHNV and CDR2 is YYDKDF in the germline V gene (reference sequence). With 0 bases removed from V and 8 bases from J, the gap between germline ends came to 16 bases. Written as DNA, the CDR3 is TGTGCCACCAGCAGAGATCCGCAGGGCCTAGGAGAAAAACTGTTTTTT. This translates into CATSRDPQGLGEKLFF.